This TCR beta chain was captured by sequencing in a study of T cell repertoires in cytomegalovirus infection. At the level of the study: A matching HLA type, together with CMV infection, was signaled by public TCR beta signatures.

One entry per CDR3 protein results from TCRdb running MiXCR on the reads. The repertoire includes roughly 180,000 distinct CDR3 sequences, less than 25% of them detected once, and more than 25% sits in the top ten. Only a few counts were recorded for this clonotype. Its antigen is unknown. The TCR comes from a human donor in good health (CMV status not recorded). Some clones in this sample may be carry-over from other donors' samples. The sequences come from CD8+ T cells from cultured PBMCs, collected from culture after CMV antigen stimulation.

The CDR3 DNA reads TGTGCCAGCAGTCCGGGTGCGGGTCGGGAGACCCAGTACTTC. It specifies CASSPGAGRETQYF. This chain joins TRBV6-2 or TRBV6-3 and TRBJ2-5; D is perhaps TRBD2 (5 bases). Germline V gene data show CDR1 as MNHEY and CDR2 as SVGEGT. The CDR3 runs 14 residues. Trimming removed 5 bases from V and 5 bases from J, with 15 bases in between.